These T cell receptor beta chains were read from a single sample in a study of T cell repertoires in cytomegalovirus infection. For these receptors, no antigen is known. A single record per CDR3 protein comes from TCRdb applying MiXCR to the reads. The sample lists 550,000 to 850,000 distinct CDR3 sequences; roughly 30% were seen once. The starting material was cultured PBMCs, obtained from culture after CMV antigen stimulation. The source of these receptors is a human donor in good health (CMV status not recorded). Some clones in this sample may be carry-over from other donors' samples. Both conserved end residues are part of each CDR3.

v_call cdr3_aa
TRBV7-8 CASAPLRGDFSTDTQYF
TRBV15 CATAGEALGTGELFF
TRBV7-2 CASSLQSGQSPNTQYF
TRBV5-1 CASSLKGSSGNTIYF
TRBV7-2 CASSLVSLAGSPQGTQYF
TRBV10-3 CAISDSGAEYGYTF
TRBV6-5 CASSYDVGTGGTDTQYF
TRBV4-1 CASSQVAGYTDTQYF
TRBV7-2 CASSSQGGGGYTF
TRBV6-2/TRBV6-3 CASSYGPKRSAVF
TRBV20-1 CSADTSGGAKQYF
TRBV2 CASSADRVVTGELFF
TRBV4-1 CASSQGQWDYGYTF
TRBV7-2 CASSLVAGGAGKLFF
TRBV7-2 CASSLAFAAYEQYF
TRBV27 CASSLRRQGPLQETQSF
TRBV29-1 CSVRFGTGDNSPLHF
TRBV6-5 CASSYGARQETQYF
TRBV20-1 CSASPSGTYNEQFF
TRBV20-1 CSASKGTEETQYF
TRBV12-3/TRBV12-4 CASSGRVYEQYF
TRBV5-1 CASSGGPADTEAFF
TRBV7-2 CASSLGISVGVYEQYF
TRBV15 CATSSAYRTFGYTEAFF
TRBV4-2 CASSLGQTGEKLFF
TRBV28 CASTAADRLQPQHF
TRBV19 CASRPQGTYNSPLHF
TRBV12-3/TRBV12-4 CASSLGAWRDTQHF